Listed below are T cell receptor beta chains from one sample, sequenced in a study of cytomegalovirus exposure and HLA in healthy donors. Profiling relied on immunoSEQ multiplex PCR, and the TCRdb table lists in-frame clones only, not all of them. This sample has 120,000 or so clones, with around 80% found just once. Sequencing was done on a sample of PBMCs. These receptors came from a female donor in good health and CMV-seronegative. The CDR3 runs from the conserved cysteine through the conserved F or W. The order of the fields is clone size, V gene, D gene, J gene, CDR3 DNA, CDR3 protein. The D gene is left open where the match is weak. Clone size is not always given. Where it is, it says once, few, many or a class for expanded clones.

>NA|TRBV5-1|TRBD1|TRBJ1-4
TGCGCCAGCAGCCTTACAGGGGGCATTCTAGAAAAACTGTTTTTT
CASSLTGGILEKLFF
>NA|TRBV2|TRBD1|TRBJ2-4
TGCGCCAGCAGCGAAGCCCAGACAGGGGAGTGGCACATTCAGTACTTC
CASSEAQTGEWHIQYF
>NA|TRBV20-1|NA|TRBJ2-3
TGCAGTGCCCTCACAGATACGCAGTATTTT
CSALTDTQYF
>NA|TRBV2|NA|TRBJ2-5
TGTGCCAGCAGTGTCTTACAGGGCCAGGAGACCCAGTACTTC
CASSVLQGQETQYF
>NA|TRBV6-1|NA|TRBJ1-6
TGTGCCAGCAGTGAAGCGCGGAGAGCCAATTCACCCCTCCACTTT
CASSEARRANSPLHF
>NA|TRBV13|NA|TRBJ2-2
TGTGCCAGCAGCTTAGTTGGAGTCACCGGGGAGCTGTTTTTT
CASSLVGVTGELFF
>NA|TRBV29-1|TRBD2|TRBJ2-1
TGCAGCGTTGAATTTAGCGGGGGATACAATGAGCAGTTCTTC
CSVEFSGGYNEQFF
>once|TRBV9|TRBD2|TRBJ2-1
TGTGCCAGCAGCTTGACTAGCGGGAGCATCTATGAGCAGTTCTTC
CASSLTSGSIYEQFF
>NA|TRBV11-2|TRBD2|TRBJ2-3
TGTGCCAGCAGATTGACTAGCGGGAGGTCAGATACGCAGTATTTT
CASRLTSGRSDTQYF
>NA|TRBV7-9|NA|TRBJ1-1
TGTGCCAGCAGCCCTACCCACCGCAGGGGCACTGAAGCTTTCTTT
CASSPTHRRGTEAFF
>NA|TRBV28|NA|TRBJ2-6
TGTGCCAGCTCAACGGGACAGGGACTAGCTGGGGCCAACGTCCTGACTTTC
CASSTGQGLAGANVLTF